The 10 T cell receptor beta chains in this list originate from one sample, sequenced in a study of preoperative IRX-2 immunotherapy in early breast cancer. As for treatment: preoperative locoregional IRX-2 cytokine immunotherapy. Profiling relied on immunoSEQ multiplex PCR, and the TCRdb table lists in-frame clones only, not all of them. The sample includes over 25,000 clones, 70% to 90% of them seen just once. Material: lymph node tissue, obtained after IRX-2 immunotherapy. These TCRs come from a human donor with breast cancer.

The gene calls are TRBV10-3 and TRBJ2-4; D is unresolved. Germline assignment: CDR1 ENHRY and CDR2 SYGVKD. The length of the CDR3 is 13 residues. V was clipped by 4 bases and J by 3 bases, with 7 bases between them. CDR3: CAISADGKNIQYF. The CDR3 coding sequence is TGTGCCATCAGTGCGGACGGCAAAAACATTCAGTACTTC.

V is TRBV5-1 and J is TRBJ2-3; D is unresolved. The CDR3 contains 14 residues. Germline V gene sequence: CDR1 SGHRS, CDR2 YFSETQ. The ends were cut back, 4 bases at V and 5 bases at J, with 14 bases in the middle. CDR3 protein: CASSQGIAIDTQYF. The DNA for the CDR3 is TGCGCCAGCAGCCAAGGCATAGCTATAGATACGCAGTATTTT.

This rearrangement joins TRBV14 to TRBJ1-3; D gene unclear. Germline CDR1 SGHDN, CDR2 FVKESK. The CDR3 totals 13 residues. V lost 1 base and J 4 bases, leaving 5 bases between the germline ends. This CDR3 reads CASSQGRGNTIYF. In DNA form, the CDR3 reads TGTGCCAGCAGCCAAGGGCGGGGAAACACCATATATTTT. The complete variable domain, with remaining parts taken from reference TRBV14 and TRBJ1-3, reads EAGVTQFPSHSVIEKGQTVTLRCDPISGHDNLYWYRRVMGKEIKFLLHFVKESKQDESGMPNNRFLAERTGGTYSTLKVQPAELEDSGVYFCASSQGRGNTIYFGEGSWLTVV.

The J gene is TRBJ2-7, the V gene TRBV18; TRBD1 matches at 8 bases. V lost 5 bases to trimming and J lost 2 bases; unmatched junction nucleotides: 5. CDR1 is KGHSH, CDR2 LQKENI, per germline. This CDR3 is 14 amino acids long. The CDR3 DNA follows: TGTGCCAGCTCAAACGAACAGGGGGCCTACGAGCAGTACGTC. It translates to CASSNEQGAYEQYV.

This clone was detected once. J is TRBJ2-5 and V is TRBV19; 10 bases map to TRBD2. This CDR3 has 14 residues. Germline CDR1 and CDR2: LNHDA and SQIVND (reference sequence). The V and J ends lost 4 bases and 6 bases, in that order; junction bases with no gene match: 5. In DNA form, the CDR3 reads TGTGCCAGTAGTAAAGCGGGGGGGCTGAAGACCCAGTACTTC. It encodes CASSKAGGLKTQYF.

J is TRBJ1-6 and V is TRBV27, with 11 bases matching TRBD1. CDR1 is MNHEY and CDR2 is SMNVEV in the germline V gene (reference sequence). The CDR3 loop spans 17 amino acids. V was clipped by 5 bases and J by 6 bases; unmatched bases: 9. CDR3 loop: CASSHGQGAGSNSPLHF. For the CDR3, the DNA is TGTGCCAGCAGTCACGGACAGGGGGCAGGTAGTAATTCACCCCTCCACTTT.

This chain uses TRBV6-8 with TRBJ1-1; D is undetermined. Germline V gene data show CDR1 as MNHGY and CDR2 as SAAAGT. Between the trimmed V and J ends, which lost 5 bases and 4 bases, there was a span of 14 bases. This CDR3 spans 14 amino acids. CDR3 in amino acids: CASSPHSRVTEAFF. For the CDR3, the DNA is TGTGCCAGCAGTCCCCATAGTCGCGTCACTGAAGCTTTCTTT.

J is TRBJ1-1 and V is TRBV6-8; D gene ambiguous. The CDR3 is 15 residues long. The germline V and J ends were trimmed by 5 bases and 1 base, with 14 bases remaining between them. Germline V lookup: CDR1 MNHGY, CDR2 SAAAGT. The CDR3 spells CASSPLQRRNTEAFF. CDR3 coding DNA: TGTGCCAGCAGTCCCCTTCAGCGAAGGAACACTGAAGCTTTCTTT.

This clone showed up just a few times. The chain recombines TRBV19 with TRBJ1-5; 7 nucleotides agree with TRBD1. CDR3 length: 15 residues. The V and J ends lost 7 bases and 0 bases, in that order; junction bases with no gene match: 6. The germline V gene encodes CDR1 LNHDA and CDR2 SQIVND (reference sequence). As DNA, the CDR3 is TGTGCCAGTACCCGGACAGGTCATAGCAATCAGCCCCAGCATTTT. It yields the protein CASTRTGHSNQPQHF.

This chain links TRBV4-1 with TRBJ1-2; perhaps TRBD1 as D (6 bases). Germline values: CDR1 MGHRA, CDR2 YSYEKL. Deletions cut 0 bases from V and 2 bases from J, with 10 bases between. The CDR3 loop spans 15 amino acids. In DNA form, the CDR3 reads TGCGCCAGCAGCCAAGACGGGGGGCGGAACTATGGCTACACCTTC. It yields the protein CASSQDGGRNYGYTF.